The TCR beta chain described here comes from a study of cytomegalovirus exposure and HLA in healthy donors. Study-wide findings and caveats: With later analysis, a missense DCLRE1C variant became linked to TCR beta V- and J-gene trimming. Roughly uniform depth of sequencing across donors was assumed in presence/absence analyses.

Points on this clone: What it recognizes is unknown.

A multiplex PCR was run with 60 Vbeta primers and 13 Jbeta primers. Method: immunoSEQ multiplex PCR; TCRdb's copy keeps in-frame clones and lacks some. The table lists 100,000 to 150,000 clones. The germline gives CDR1 SGHTA, CDR2 FQGNSA. This CDR3 is built from 12 residues. The V end was cut by 3 bases, the J end by 2 bases, with 3 bases between. The chain uses TRBV7-2 and TRBJ2-3; D gene uncertain. The sequence was obtained from a man aged 25 to 45 in good health and CMV-seronegative. Sequenced input: PBMCs. CDR3 DNA: TGTGCCAGCAGCTTCTCCACAGATACGCAGTATTTT. It codes for CASSFSTDTQYF.